This TCR beta chain comes out of a study of PD-1 blockade in classical Hodgkin lymphoma. Turning to the study itself: Every 2 weeks, patients got 3 mg/kg intravenous nivolumab.

Time point denoted: cycle 4 day 1 (C4D1), after less than 7 weeks of nivolumab. All patients relapsed after autologous stem cell transplantation, and brentuximab vedotin exposure varied. With respect to this clone: Antigen: not known.

The V gene lost 5 bases and the J gene lost 0 bases, with 14 bases spanning the gap. CDR1 is LNHDA and CDR2 is SQIVND in the germline V gene (reference sequence). CDR3 length: 15 residues. Sequencing was performed with immunoSEQ multiplex PCR; in TCRdb, only in-frame clones are kept and a portion is missing. The sample includes tens of thousands of clones, around nine tenths of them seen just once. Study-wide results and caveats: The authors excluded patients who started nivolumab under 1 year after ASCT. At C4D1, TCR diversity had climbed significantly for CD4+ cells, though not for CD8+ cells. Possible causes of repertoire differences, disease activity or prior therapy, remain undefined.

This chain uses TRBV19 with TRBJ2-7; D is undetermined. The receptor was derived from a human donor with classical Hodgkin lymphoma. Sample: peripheral blood mononuclear cells (PBMCs), taken before the fourth cycle of nivolumab. This CDR3 is CASSYRRDSSYEQYF. DNA for the CDR3: TGTGCCAGTAGTTACCGTCGAGATAGCTCCTACGAGCAGTACTTC.